The present TCR beta chain was sequenced within a study of Ad26.COV2.S vaccination and SARS-CoV-2 variants. Study-level information: Into the muscle, Ad26.COV2.S was dosed once or twice, 56 days apart. Notes on the study in general: Substantial response breadth was reportedly seen for spike-specific CD8+ and CD4+ T cells after vaccination. Breadth measured for non-spike TCRs was similar across vaccine and placebo recipients.

Data came from immunoSEQ multiplex PCR; TCRdb stores just in-frame clones and leaves some out. This sample has approximately 340,000 clones; roughly 81% occur once, and the top ten carry 3% to 4%. To note about this clone: Its target is unknown.

With 1 base clipped from V and 3 bases from J, the junction kept 6 bases outside the gene matches. The germline gives CDR1 GTSNPN, CDR2 SVGIG (reference sequence). The CDR3 consists of 14 residues. Treatment of the sample: some 20 received Ad26.COV2.S at low or high dose, single or two shots; 5 received placebo; per-sample allocation not given. Specimen acquisition occurred on day 63 following the initial vaccine or placebo injection. This vaccine is an Ad26 vector that expresses the Wuhan-strain SARS-CoV-2 spike. The TCR originated in a person aged 18-60 years who received the Ad26.COV2.S COVID-19 vaccine or a placebo. This chain links TRBV30 with TRBJ2-7; the match to TRBD2 covers 7 bases. Sequences were derived from peripheral blood, sampled in a trial of Ad26.COV2.S vaccine versus placebo. The CDR3 DNA follows: TGTGCCTGGAGTGCACGGGACTATCTCTACGAGCAGTACTTC. It encodes CAWSARDYLYEQYF.